The text below deals with one T cell receptor (beta chain). This clone was picked up a small number of times. Its binding antigen is unknown. The record has no base qualities; no much larger clone is one base away. The germline V gene yields SNHLY for CDR1 and FYNNEI for CDR2. The CDR3, cysteine through phenylalanine, is 16 amino acids long. Kept here is only the CDR3 DNA, which spans 48 bases and is read in frame from base 1. V lost 6 bases and J lost 4 bases, and the count of bases not matched to a germline gene is 9. The source of the sample is a study of blood T cell repertoires in COVID-19 (dated by TCRdb to the early 2020s). The study in broad terms: Collaborator samples came from the United States, Italy and Spain and covered acute and convalescent phases of COVID-19. The material from the prospective study consisted of cDNA or gDNA derived from T cells, B-cell-depleted T cells, or PBMCs. Subjects who had been exposed to COVID-19, were actively infected with it, or had recovered from it provided the deeply sampled blood TCRbeta repertoires that made up the dataset. The repertoires were released in a freely available public database intended as a resource for research on the immune response to SARS-CoV-2. The samples were drawn from two sources: the first 160 participants of the ongoing ImmuneRACE study, and 1,000 to 1,500 subjects contributed by 6 global collaborators. A de-identified subject ID, COVID-19 status, age in years and sex were almost always included in the sample metadata. Where available, HLA class I and class II types were obtained from metadata supplied by the sample provider rather than from assay-based typing.

Points the paper makes about the study in general: How much clinical and demographic metadata was included differed by source and by participant, and the metadata was provided uncurated.

A second Seattle source provided samples from volunteer blood donors who had recovered from COVID-19. Whole blood was collected in K2EDTA tubes by collaborating institutions according to the institutions' own protocols. For TCRbeta analysis, collaborators shipped samples as frozen whole blood, isolated PBMCs, or DNA extracted from either of those sample types. The immunoSEQ Assay, a bias-controlled multiplex PCR, was used to amplify TCRbeta CDR3 regions from genomic DNA. The published analysis was carried out like this. Nucleated cell counts per sample were estimated from amplification of reference gene primers within the assay. To quantify the absolute abundance of each unique TCRbeta CDR3 rearrangement, sequence reads were collapsed and filtered. For each sample, productive Simpson clonality was calculated as the square root of Simpson's diversity index across productive rearrangements. Entries here come from immuneACCESS through TCRdb and include only in-frame sequences with V and J called. Some clones fail to appear in such tables; in the studies checked, an unresolved V gene covers under half of the shortfall, and the cause of the remainder is unknown. The D gene and trimming were derived from the DNA, and the V and J assignments and clone size from that table. Across this sample there are some 200,000 clones, with 80% to 90% seen only once. The top ten clones comprise less than 6.5% of the sample.

The specimen was peripheral blood. The TCR sequence derives from a woman aged 55-70 years who had recovered from COVID-19. The V gene is TRBV2 and the J gene is TRBJ1-3; TRBD1 matches 10 bases in the middle. The DNA is as follows: TGTGCCAGCAGATTCTCCGGGACAGGGGCAGGAAACACCATATATTTT. The encoded protein is CASRFSGTGAGNTIYF.